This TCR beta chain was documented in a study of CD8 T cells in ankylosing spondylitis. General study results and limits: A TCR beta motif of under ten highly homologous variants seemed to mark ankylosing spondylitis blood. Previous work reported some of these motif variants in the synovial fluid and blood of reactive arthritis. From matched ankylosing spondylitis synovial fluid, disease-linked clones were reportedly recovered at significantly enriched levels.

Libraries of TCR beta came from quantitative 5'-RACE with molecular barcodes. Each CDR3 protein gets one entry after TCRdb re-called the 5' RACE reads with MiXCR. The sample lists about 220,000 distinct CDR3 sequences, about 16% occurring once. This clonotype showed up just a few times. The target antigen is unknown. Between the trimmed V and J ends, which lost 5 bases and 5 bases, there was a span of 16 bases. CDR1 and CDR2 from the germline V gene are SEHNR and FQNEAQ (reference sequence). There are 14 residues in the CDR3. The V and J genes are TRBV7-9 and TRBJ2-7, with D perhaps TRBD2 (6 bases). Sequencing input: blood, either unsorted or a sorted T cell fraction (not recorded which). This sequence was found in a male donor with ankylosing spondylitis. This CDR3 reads CASSPRGSDDEQYF. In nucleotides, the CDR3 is TGTGCCAGCAGCCCCCGGGGGTCAGATGACGAGCAGTACTTC.